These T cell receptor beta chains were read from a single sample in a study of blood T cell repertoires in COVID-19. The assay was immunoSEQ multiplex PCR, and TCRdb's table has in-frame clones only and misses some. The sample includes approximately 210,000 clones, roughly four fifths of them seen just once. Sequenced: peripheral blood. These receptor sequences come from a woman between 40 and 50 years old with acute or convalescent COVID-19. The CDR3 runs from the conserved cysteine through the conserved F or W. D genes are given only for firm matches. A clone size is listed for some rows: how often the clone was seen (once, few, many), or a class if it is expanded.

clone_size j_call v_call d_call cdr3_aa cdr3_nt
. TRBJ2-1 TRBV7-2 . CASSSEIYNEQFF TGTGCCAGCAGCTCCGAGATTTACAATGAGCAGTTCTTC
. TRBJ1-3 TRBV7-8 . CASSPDSFSGNTIYF TGTGCCAGCAGCCCGGACAGCTTCTCTGGAAACACCATATATTTT
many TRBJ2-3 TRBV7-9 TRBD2 CASSLTSGRPTDTQYF TGTGCCAGCAGCCTAACTAGCGGGAGGCCCACAGATACGCAGTATTTT
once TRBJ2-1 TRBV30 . CAWSSGIADNEQFF TGTGCCTGGAGTTCTGGGATAGCGGACAATGAGCAGTTCTTC
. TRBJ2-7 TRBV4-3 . CASSQVRHREQYF TGCGCCAGCAGCCAAGTAAGACATCGGGAGCAGTACTTC
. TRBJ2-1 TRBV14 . CASSQGSSYNEQFF TGTGCCAGCAGCCAAGGCAGCTCCTACAATGAGCAGTTCTTC
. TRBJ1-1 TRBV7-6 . CASSLGPGEAFF TGTGCCAGCAGCTTAGGACCGGGGGAAGCTTTCTTT
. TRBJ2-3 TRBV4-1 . CASSSGTEDTQYF TGCGCCAGCAGCTCCGGCACAGAGGATACGCAGTATTTT
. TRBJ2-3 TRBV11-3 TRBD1 CASSFGTGGSDTQYF TGTGCCAGCAGCTTCGGGACAGGGGGCTCAGATACGCAGTATTTT
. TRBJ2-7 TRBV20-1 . CSASGQGYEQYF TGCAGTGCTAGTGGGCAGGGCTACGAGCAGTACTTC
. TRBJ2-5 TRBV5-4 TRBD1 CASFRQGRQETQYF TGTGCCAGCTTCAGACAGGGGAGACAAGAGACCCAGTACTTC
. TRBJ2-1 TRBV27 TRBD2 CASSTYPVLAASSYNEQFF TGTGCCAGCAGCACCTATCCCGTTCTAGCGGCTAGCTCCTACAATGAGCAGTTCTTC
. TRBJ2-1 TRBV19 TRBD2 CASNPGLAFPPFQFF TGTGCCAGTAATCCGGGACTAGCCTTCCCTCCCTTCCAGTTCTTC
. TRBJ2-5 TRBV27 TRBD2 CASSFLAGGSEYQETQYF TGTGCCAGCAGTTTCTTAGCGGGAGGGTCCGAGTACCAAGAGACCCAGTACTTC
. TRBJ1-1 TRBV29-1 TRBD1 CSVDRGGLGTEAFF TGCAGCGTCGACAGGGGAGGGTTGGGCACTGAAGCTTTCTTT
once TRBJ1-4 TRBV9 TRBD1 CASSQAGGSEKLFF TGTGCCAGCAGCCAAGCAGGGGGAAGTGAAAAACTGTTTTTT
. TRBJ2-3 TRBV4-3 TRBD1 CASSQDTTGGTDTQYF TGCGCCAGCAGCCAAGACACAACAGGGGGCACAGATACGCAGTATTTT
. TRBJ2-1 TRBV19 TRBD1 CASTAGQARNEQFF TGTGCCAGTACGGCGGGACAGGCCAGAAATGAGCAGTTCTTC
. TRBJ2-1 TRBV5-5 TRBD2 CASSRTSGSSYNEQFF TGTGCCAGCAGCCGGACTAGCGGGAGCTCCTACAATGAGCAGTTCTTC
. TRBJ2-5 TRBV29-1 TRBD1 CSAAPTGVGETQYF TGCAGCGCGGCCCCGACAGGGGTGGGAGAGACCCAGTACTTC
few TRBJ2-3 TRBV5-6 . CASSSSLKLGTDTQYF TGTGCCAGCAGCTCTAGTCTAAAGCTGGGCACAGATACGCAGTATTTT
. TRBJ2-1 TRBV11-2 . CASSLGTGNEQFF TGTGCCAGCAGCTTAGGTACCGGGAATGAGCAGTTCTTC
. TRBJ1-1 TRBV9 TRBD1 CASSVGRGTGVLTEAFF TGTGCCAGCAGCGTAGGCCGTGGGACAGGGGTGTTGACTGAAGCTTTCTTT
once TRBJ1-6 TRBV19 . CATNIGDSPLHF TGTGCCACTAATATCGGGGATTCACCCCTCCACTTT
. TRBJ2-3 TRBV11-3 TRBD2 CASSAGSSGGADTQYF TGTGCCAGCAGCGCAGGGTCTAGCGGGGGGGCAGATACGCAGTATTTT
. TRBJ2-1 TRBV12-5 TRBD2 CASGPRGLAAHNEQFF TGTGCTAGTGGTCCCCGTGGGCTAGCGGCCCACAATGAGCAGTTCTTC
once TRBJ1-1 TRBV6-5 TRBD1 CASSITGANTEAFF TGTGCCAGCAGTATTACAGGGGCGAACACTGAAGCTTTCTTT
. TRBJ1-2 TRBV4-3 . CASSHRSSGYGYTF TGCGCCAGCAGCCACAGAAGCTCAGGCTATGGCTACACCTTC
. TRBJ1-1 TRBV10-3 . CAIRTENEAFF TGTGCCATCAGGACAGAAAATGAAGCTTTCTTT
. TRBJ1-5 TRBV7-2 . CASSSNRESYQPQHF TGTGCCAGCAGCTCTAACAGGGAAAGCTATCAGCCCCAGCATTTT
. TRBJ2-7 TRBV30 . CAWSLGRQVRYEQYF TGTGCCTGGAGTCTCGGTAGACAGGTCAGGTACGAGCAGTACTTC
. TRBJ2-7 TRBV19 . CASSAGQYYEQYF TGTGCCAGTAGTGCGGGACAGTACTACGAGCAGTACTTC
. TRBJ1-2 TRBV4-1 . CASSQERGRKGYTF TGCGCCAGCAGCCAAGAAAGGGGAAGGAAGGGCTACACCTTC
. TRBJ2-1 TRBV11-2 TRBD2 CASSPGTSVGYNEQFF TGTGCCAGCAGCCCAGGGACTAGCGTAGGTTACAATGAGCAGTTCTTC
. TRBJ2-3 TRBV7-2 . CASTGTNTDTQYF TGTGCCAGCACGGGAACTAACACAGATACGCAGTATTTT
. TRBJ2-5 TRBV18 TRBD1 CASSTRDRTQETQYF TGTGCCAGCTCAACCCGGGACAGGACTCAAGAGACCCAGTACTTC
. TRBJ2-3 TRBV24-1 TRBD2 CATSEGTSGTPTDTQYF TGTGCCACCAGTGAGGGGACTAGCGGGACCCCCACAGATACGCAGTATTTT
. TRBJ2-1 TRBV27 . CASSLAVYNEQFF TGTGCCAGCAGCCTAGCAGTCTACAATGAGCAGTTCTTC
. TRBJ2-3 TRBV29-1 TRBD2 CSVLGVERGRADTQYF TGCAGCGTCCTGGGGGTCGAGCGGGGGAGGGCAGATACGCAGTATTTT
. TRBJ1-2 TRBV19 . CASSIDRLGAGYTF TGTGCCAGTAGTATAGATCGACTAGGGGCCGGCTACACCTTC
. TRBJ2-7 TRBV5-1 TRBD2 CASSLGLALYEQYF TGCGCCAGCAGCTTGGGACTAGCACTCTACGAGCAGTACTTC
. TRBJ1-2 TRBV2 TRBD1 CASRGDRASGYTF TGTGCCAGCAGGGGGGACAGGGCCTCTGGCTACACCTTC
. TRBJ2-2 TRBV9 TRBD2 CASSAGLAGGTGELFF TGTGCCAGCAGCGCCGGACTAGCGGGAGGGACCGGGGAGCTGTTTTTT
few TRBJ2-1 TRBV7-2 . CASSLNRVGNEQFF TGTGCCAGCAGCCTAAACAGGGTAGGGAATGAGCAGTTCTTC
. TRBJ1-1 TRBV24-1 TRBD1 CATSESGTATEAFF TGTGCCACCAGTGAATCCGGGACAGCCACTGAAGCTTTCTTT
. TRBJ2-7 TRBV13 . CASSLGRGYEQYF TGTGCCAGCAGCTTAGGCAGGGGTTACGAGCAGTACTTC
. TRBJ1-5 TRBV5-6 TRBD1 CASSLRTGLEQPQHF TGTGCCAGCAGCCTGCGGACAGGGTTGGAACAGCCCCAGCATTTT
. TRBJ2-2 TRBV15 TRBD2 CATSTPTSATGELFF TGTGCCACCAGCACCCCGACTAGCGCCACCGGGGAGCTGTTTTTT
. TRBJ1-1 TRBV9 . CASSVGQPPLNTEAFF TGTGCCAGCAGCGTTGGACAGCCACCTTTGAACACTGAAGCTTTCTTT
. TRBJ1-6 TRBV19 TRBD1 CASSSGTGSLNSPLHF TGTGCCAGTAGCTCCGGGACAGGGAGCCTTAATTCACCCCTCCACTTT
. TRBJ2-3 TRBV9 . CASSVRSGGTTDTQYF TGTGCCAGCAGCGTACGTTCAGGAGGCACTACAGATACGCAGTATTTT